Listed below are T cell receptor beta chains from one sample, sequenced in a study of blood T cell repertoires in COVID-19. Data came from immunoSEQ multiplex PCR; TCRdb stores just in-frame clones and leaves some out. In the table there are roughly 250,000 clones, 75% to 90% of which are singletons. What was sequenced was peripheral blood. These receptors originate from a man aged 25 to 40 with acute or convalescent COVID-19. The CDR3 runs from the conserved cysteine through the conserved F or W. The D gene is left open where the match is weak. Clone size is shown for a subset of rows, as once, few, many or a class of expanded clone.

TRBV5-5	once	TRBJ2-3	TRBD2	CASSPSGSTDTQYF	TGTGCCAGCAGCCCTAGCGGGAGCACAGATACGCAGTATTTT
TRBV5-1	-	TRBJ2-7	-	CASSREPYEQYF	TGCGCCAGCAGTCGGGAACCCTACGAGCAGTACTTC
TRBV5-1	-	TRBJ2-1	TRBD2	CASSLALSGGRVDEQFF	TGCGCCAGCAGCTTGGCTCTTTCCGGCGGGAGGGTAGATGAGCAGTTCTTC
TRBV11-1	-	TRBJ1-6	-	CASSFGRHSPLHF	TGTGCCAGCAGCTTTGGCCGTCATTCACCCCTCCACTTT
TRBV11-3	-	TRBJ2-2	TRBD2	CASSPTGEGGELFF	TGTGCCAGCAGCCCTACGGGGGAGGGCGGGGAGCTGTTTTTT
TRBV28	-	TRBJ2-7	TRBD2	CASRLAGNLHEQYF	TGTGCCAGCAGACTAGCGGGAAATCTCCACGAGCAGTACTTC
TRBV6-5	-	TRBJ1-5	-	CASSLDRVKPQHF	TGTGCCAGCAGTTTAGACAGAGTTAAGCCCCAGCATTTT
TRBV7-9	-	TRBJ2-1	TRBD1	CASSLVLGGTGDPHEQFF	TGTGCCAGCAGCTTAGTATTGGGGGGGACAGGGGATCCCCATGAGCAGTTCTTC
TRBV19	-	TRBJ2-3	-	CASSESGGVADTQYF	TGTGCCAGCAGCGAATCGGGGGGCGTCGCAGATACGCAGTATTTT
TRBV12-3/TRBV12-4	-	TRBJ1-2	TRBD1	CASRGTGEGYTF	TGTGCCAGCAGAGGGACAGGGGAGGGCTACACCTTC